These 31 T cell receptor beta chains came from one sample sequenced in a study of OX40 agonist ivuxolimab in advanced cancers. Library prep was done by the immunoSEQ multiplex PCR assay. The table was pulled from immuneACCESS by TCRdb, which kept in-frame rearrangements only. Such tables lose some clones; where checked, under half of the loss comes from unresolved V genes, and the rest has no known cause. The sample contains some 65,000 clones, roughly nine tenths of them found a single time. The ten largest clonotypes hold about 2.5% of the sample. Sequenced here: CD4+ or CD8+ T cells sorted from blood, sampled in a trial of the OX40 agonist ivuxolimab. These receptors all come from an adult with an advanced solid tumor such as melanoma, head and neck, liver or kidney cancer.

The CDR3 region has the DNA TGTGCCAGCAGCCCGGGACAGGGAGGCTACGAGCAGTACTTC. Translating gives CASSPGQGGYEQYF. This chain uses TRBV7-2 with TRBJ2-7; 9 bases are a match to TRBD1. Germline assignment: CDR1 SGHTA and CDR2 FQGNSA. V lost 5 bases to trimming and J lost 3 bases; unmatched junction nucleotides: 5. The CDR3 loop spans 14 amino acids. Based on the CDR3 plus reference TRBV7-2 and TRBJ2-7, the full variable domain is GAGVSQSPSNKVTEKGKDVELRCDPISGHTALYWYRQSLGQGLEFLIYFQGNSAPDKSGLPSDRFSAERTGGSVSTLTIQRTQQEDSAVYLCASSPGQGGYEQYFGPGTRLTVT.

V gene TRBV4-1 combines with J gene TRBJ2-1, with D perhaps TRBD2 (6 bases). This CDR3 spans 16 amino acids. Germline V gene sequence: CDR1 MGHRA, CDR2 YSYEKL. Trimming left V 1 base short and J 0 bases short, with 10 bases between. In DNA form, the CDR3 reads TGCGCCAGCAGCCAAGGTGAGGGAGGCTCCTACAATGAGCAGTTCTTC. It specifies CASSQGEGGSYNEQFF.

The rearrangement uses TRBV29-1 and TRBJ2-2, with 9 positions matching TRBD1. J was trimmed by 4 bases and V by 6 bases; bases with no gene match: 9. From germline, CDR1 is SQVTM and CDR2 ANQGSEA. The CDR3 runs 15 residues. The chain's CDR3 is CSVTPGQGSTGELFF. The CDR3 coding sequence is TGCAGCGTAACGCCGGGACAGGGCTCCACCGGGGAGCTGTTTTTT.

V gene TRBV4-1 combines with J gene TRBJ1-4; D not resolved. This CDR3 contains 15 residues. V lost 4 bases and J lost 3, with 12 bases in between. Germline V CDR1 and CDR2: MGHRA, YSYEKL. CDR3 in amino acids: CASSPFGDSNEKLFF. For the CDR3, the DNA is TGCGCCAGCAGCCCTTTCGGGGATTCTAATGAAAAACTGTTTTTT.

This clone was seen just once. V and J are TRBV11-2 and TRBJ2-1; 9 bases align to TRBD1. J gave up 6 bases and V 1 base, and 4 bases lay outside the gene matches. The CDR3 covers 15 residues. Germline V gene sequence: CDR1 SGHAT, CDR2 FQNNGV. The CDR3 spells CASSLVGQGTNEQFF. The CDR3 bases are TGTGCCAGCAGCTTAGTTGGACAGGGGACCAATGAGCAGTTCTTC.

The J gene is TRBJ1-2, the V gene TRBV6-4; D gene unclear. Deletions cut 2 bases from V and 8 bases from J, with 6 bases between. Germline V gene lookup returns CDR1 MRHNA and CDR2 SNTAGT. The CDR3 runs 11 residues. CDR3 bases: TGTGCCAGCAGTGACGACCGCGGCTACACCTTC. Translation: CASSDDRGYTF.

This sequence joins TRBV4-1 and TRBJ1-5, with TRBD1 identical over 7 bases. The ends lost 2 bases at V and 5 bases at J; junction bases unmatched: 6. This CDR3 region has 15 residues. Germline V CDR1 and CDR2: MGHRA, YSYEKL. CDR3 in DNA: TGCGCCAGCAGCCAAAGACAGGGTGGGCATCAGCCCCAGCATTTT. Amino acids: CASSQRQGGHQPQHF.

This chain connects TRBV7-6 to TRBJ2-1; 13 bases are a match to TRBD2. Germline lookup yields CDR1 SGHVS and CDR2 FNYEAQ. V dropped 4 bases and J dropped 9; count of bases not matched to a gene: 3. CDR3 length equals 14 residues. In nucleotides, the CDR3 is TGTGCCAGCAGCTCGGGACTAGCGGGAATTGAGCAGTTCTTC. It specifies CASSSGLAGIEQFF.

This sequence joins TRBV4-2 and TRBJ2-3, with 7 positions matching TRBD2. Germline V gives CDR1 LGHNA, CDR2 YNFKEQ. The CDR3 is made up of 17 amino acids. V was clipped by 4 bases and J by 6 bases; unmatched bases: 16. CDR3 protein: CASSRQSTEGGPDTQYF. CDR3 nucleotide sequence: TGTGCCAGCAGCCGACAGTCGACGGAGGGAGGGCCGGATACGCAGTATTTT.

The table lists this clone with many counts. The chain carries TRBV7-9 and TRBJ1-3, with 7 bases matching TRBD1. Germline V gene lookup returns CDR1 SEHNR and CDR2 FQNEAQ (reference sequence). This CDR3 is 15 amino acids long. Trimming removed 5 bases from V and 0 bases from J; junction bases left unmatched: 4. The CDR3 DNA is TGTGCCAGCAGCCCGGGGGACAGCTCTGGAAACACCATATATTTT. Translated, it gives CASSPGDSSGNTIYF.

This clone was counted a few times. The chain uses TRBV5-4 and TRBJ1-4, with unresolved D. The V end lost 3 bases, the J end lost 8 bases, and 14 bases lay between the germline ends. The CDR3 covers 14 residues. The germline V gene encodes CDR1 SGHNT and CDR2 YYREEE (reference sequence). DNA for the CDR3: TGTGCCAGCAGCTCACAAGGCAGCAGCGAAAAACTGTTTTTT. It encodes CASSSQGSSEKLFF.

The chain has TRBV5-1 and TRBJ2-2; weak D call: TRBD2 (6 bases). The CDR3 is made up of 15 amino acids. Per the germline V gene, CDR1 is SGHRS and CDR2 is YFSETQ. V was clipped by 1 base and J by 3 bases, with 10 bases between them. CDR3 DNA: TGCGCCAGCAGCTTGACTGGGGGGTACACCGGGGAGCTGTTTTTT. Its translation: CASSLTGGYTGELFF.

The rearrangement links TRBV28 to TRBJ2-2; tentatively, D is TRBD1 (5 bases). The length of the CDR3 is 13 residues. Trimming removed 10 bases from V and 0 bases from J, with 9 bases in between. Germline V gene data show CDR1 as MDHEN and CDR2 as SYDVKM. In DNA form, the CDR3 reads TGTGCCACCCTAGGGGCGAACACCGGGGAGCTGTTTTTT. Amino acids: CATLGANTGELFF.

The chain recombines TRBV5-1 with TRBJ1-1, with D perhaps matching TRBD1 (5 bases). CDR1 and CDR2 from the germline V gene are SGHRS and YFSETQ. The CDR3 extends over 14 amino acids. The V gene lost 5 bases and the J gene lost 6 bases, with 17 bases spanning the gap. For the CDR3, the DNA is TGCGCCAGCAGACCCAGGGAGGGGAATCCTGAAGCTTTCTTT. This encodes CASRPREGNPEAFF.

The chain recombines TRBV28 with TRBJ2-3, with D perhaps TRBD1 (6 bases). CDR1 and CDR2 from the germline V gene are MDHEN and SYDVKM. This CDR3 spans 16 amino acids. Trimming shortened V by 4 bases and J by 0 bases, and 14 bases separated the two germline ends. The CDR3 sequence is CASSSPDRMSTDTQYF. DNA for the CDR3: TGTGCCAGCAGTTCCCCCGACAGGATGAGCACAGATACGCAGTATTTT.

The chain employs TRBV28 and TRBJ2-4; the D gene is possibly TRBD2 (5 bases). Trimming removed 5 bases at V and 1 base at J, with 6 bases between. Germline assignment: CDR1 MDHEN and CDR2 SYDVKM. The CDR3 consists of 13 residues. The CDR3 DNA follows: TGTGCCAGCAGTGGGGAGGCCAAAAACATTCAGTACTTC. It specifies CASSGEAKNIQYF.

V usage is TRBV30 and J usage is TRBJ1-1; D may be TRBD1 (6 bases). The germline V and J ends were trimmed by 0 bases and 6 bases, with 8 bases remaining between them. From germline, CDR1 is GTSNPN and CDR2 SVGIG (reference sequence). This CDR3 comprises 12 residues. The CDR3 region has the DNA TGTGCCTGGAGTGTAGGGGGGGCTGAAGCTTTCTTT. This gives the protein CAWSVGGAEAFF.

This sequence joins TRBV11-3 and TRBJ1-5, with a weak D call TRBD1 (5 bases). The CDR3 contains 15 residues. Trimming took off 3 bases at V and 2 bases at J, with 11 bases between the two ends. Germline V CDR1 and CDR2: SGHNT, YENEEA. CDR3 sequence reads: CASSLGQGGNQPQHF. For the CDR3, the DNA is TGTGCCAGCAGCTTGGGCCAGGGTGGCAATCAGCCCCAGCATTTT.

This rearrangement joins TRBV28 to TRBJ2-5; 11 nucleotides align to TRBD2. CDR1 is MDHEN and CDR2 is SYDVKM in the germline V gene. J lost 5 bases, V lost 5 bases, and 16 bases had no gene match. This CDR3 region has 18 residues. This CDR3 is CASSPTASGRTLRETQYF. The CDR3 nucleotides are TGTGCCAGCAGTCCGACTGCTAGCGGGAGGACCCTCCGGGAGACCCAGTACTTC.

The chain combines TRBV6-5 with TRBJ2-5; no clear D. The CDR3 sequence is 15 residues long. V was clipped by 2 bases and J by 4 bases, with 14 bases between them. Germline CDR1 reads MNHEY; CDR2 reads SVGAGI. The CDR3: CASSYRKGLGETQYF. The CDR3 DNA is TGTGCCAGCAGTTACAGGAAGGGCCTCGGAGAGACCCAGTACTTC.

The chain employs TRBV7-8 and TRBJ1-1; no definite D call. Germline assignment: CDR1 SGHVS and CDR2 FQNEAQ. Trimming took off 0 bases at V and 1 base at J, with 12 bases between the two ends. The CDR3 loop spans 16 amino acids. CDR3 sequence: CASSLAEGRTNTEAFF. In DNA form, the CDR3 reads TGTGCCAGCAGCTTAGCTGAGGGCAGGACGAACACTGAAGCTTTCTTT.

This chain links TRBV30 with TRBJ1-4, with D maybe TRBD1 (6 bases). The germline CDR1 and CDR2 sequences are GTSNPN and SVGIG (reference sequence). V was clipped by 2 bases and J by 1 base, with 11 bases between them. This CDR3 has 15 residues. The CDR3 sequence: CAWSNLRGTNEKLFF. Here the CDR3 DNA reads TGTGCCTGGAGTAACCTCAGGGGAACTAATGAAAAACTGTTTTTT.

This rearrangement joins TRBV30 to TRBJ1-6, with unresolved D. CDR1 is GTSNPN, CDR2 SVGIG, per germline (reference sequence). Trimming removed 2 bases at V and 7 bases at J, with 15 bases between. The CDR3 spans 15 residues. The CDR3 is CAWSSRAPRNSPLHF. Here the CDR3 DNA reads TGTGCCTGGAGTTCCCGGGCCCCCAGGAATTCACCCCTCCACTTT.

The chain is built from TRBV19 and TRBJ1-3, with 7 bases fitting TRBD1. With 7 bases clipped from V and 2 bases from J, the junction kept 8 bases outside the gene matches. The CDR3 consists of 15 residues. CDR1 and CDR2 from the germline V gene are LNHDA and SQIVND (reference sequence). The CDR3 sequence: CASNPQGSPGNTIYF. Written as DNA, the CDR3 is TGTGCCAGTAACCCACAGGGGTCGCCTGGAAACACCATATATTTT. Full variable domain (missing parts from reference TRBV19 and TRBJ1-3): DGGITQSPKYLFRKEGQNVTLSCEQNLNHDAMYWYRQDPGQGLRLIYYSQIVNDFQKGDIAEGYSVSREKKESFPLTVTSAQKNPTAFYLCASNPQGSPGNTIYFGEGSWLTVV.

The chain combines TRBV5-6 with TRBJ2-3, with D tentatively TRBD1 or TRBD2 (6 bases each). This CDR3 comprises 16 residues. Trimming stripped 0 bases from V and 1 base from J, with 12 bases between. CDR1 is SGHDT and CDR2 is YYEEEE in the germline V gene. The CDR3 bases are TGTGCCAGCAGCTTGGTGGGGGGCGTCGGCACAGATACGCAGTATTTT. Amino acids: CASSLVGGVGTDTQYF.

The chain combines TRBV11-3 with TRBJ2-5; 7 bases are shared with TRBD1. The V segment lost 5 bases and the J segment 5 bases; nucleotides outside the gene matches: 5. This CDR3 is 13 amino acids long. Germline CDR1 is SGHNT and CDR2 is YENEEA. The CDR3 here is CASSADRAETQYF. Here the CDR3 DNA reads TGTGCCAGCAGCGCCGACAGGGCGGAGACCCAGTACTTC.

The V call is TRBV7-9, the J call TRBJ1-2; the D gene is possibly TRBD1 (5 bases). V dropped 8 bases and J dropped 8 bases, with 15 bases sitting between them. Germline CDR1 reads SEHNR; CDR2 reads FQNEAQ (reference sequence). The CDR3 sequence is 12 residues long. The CDR3 region has the DNA TGTGCCAGCGGGACCCCCGAGTTGGGCTACACCTTC. It codes for CASGTPELGYTF. Supplemented by reference TRBV7-9 and TRBJ1-2, the full variable domain reads DTGVSQNPRHKITKRGQNVTFRCDPISEHNRLYWYRQTLGQGPEFLTYFQNEAQLEKSRLLSDRFSAERPKGSFSTLEIQRTEQGDSAMYLCASGTPELGYTFGSGTRLTVV.

The V and J genes are TRBV6-5 and TRBJ2-2; D might be TRBD1 (7 bases). Germline CDR1 is MNHEY and CDR2 is SVGAGI. The germline V and J ends were trimmed by 6 bases and 0 bases, with 11 bases remaining between them. The CDR3 has 15 amino acids. The chain's CDR3 is CASREGQPNTGELFF. CDR3 DNA: TGTGCCAGCAGGGAGGGACAGCCGAACACCGGGGAGCTGTTTTTT.

This chain connects TRBV11-3 to TRBJ1-2; TRBD1 matches at 9 bases. The germline V gene encodes CDR1 SGHNT and CDR2 YENEEA. Trimming cost V 1 base and J 8 bases; bases outside gene matches: 8. The CDR3 consists of 15 residues. The CDR3 reads CASSLGTGERYGYTF. CDR3 DNA: TGTGCCAGCAGCTTAGGGACAGGGGAACGGTACGGCTACACCTTC. Drawing the rest from reference TRBV11-3 and TRBJ1-2, the complete variable domain is EAGVVQSPRYKIIEKKQPVAFWCNPISGHNTLYWYLQNLGQGPELLIRYENEEAVDDSQLPKDRFSAERLKGVDSTLKIQPAELGDSAVYLCASSLGTGERYGYTFGSGTRLTVV.

The table lists this clone with a count of one. The CDR3 DNA sequence: TGTGCCAGCAGTATACAGGGTCGCGATGAAAAACTGTTTTTT. It translates to CASSIQGRDEKLFF. The chain combines TRBV6-6 with TRBJ1-4, with D possibly matching TRBD1 (6 bases). Germline V CDR1 and CDR2: MNHNY, SVGAGI (reference sequence). The ends were cut back, 5 bases at V and 6 bases at J, with 13 bases in the middle. The length of the CDR3 is 14 residues.

The rearrangement joins TRBV2 to TRBJ1-4; D is unclear. The germline V gene encodes CDR1 SNHLY and CDR2 FYNNEI. Trimming left V 4 bases short and J 8 bases short, with 14 bases between. The CDR3 length is 14 residues. CDR3 sequence: CASSVTHSNEKLFF. The CDR3 DNA sequence: TGTGCCAGCAGTGTAACTCACTCGAACGAAAAACTGTTTTTT. The variable domain in full, completed from reference TRBV2 and TRBJ1-4, reads EPEVTQTPSHQVTQMGQEVILRCVPISNHLYFYWYRQILGQKVEFLVSFYNNEISEKSEIFDDQFSVERPDGSNFTLKIRSTKLEDSAMYFCASSVTHSNEKLFFGSGTQLSVL.